A selection of T cell receptor beta chains follows, all from one sample in a study of T cells after yellow fever vaccination. One entry per CDR3 protein results from TCRdb running MiXCR on the 5' RACE reads. This sample carries a few hundred thousand distinct CDR3 sequences, roughly 19% of them seen once, and the ten largest clones take roughly 13%. The specimen comprised PBMCs, sampled 15 days after the yellow fever booster vaccination. The receptors were gathered from a man aged 25-45 years who received the YFV17D yellow fever vaccine. Each CDR3 is given with its conserved first and last residue. The D gene is left open where the match is weak. Size is stated for part of the rows, as once, few or many counts, or as a class when the clone is expanded.

abundance	v_gene	j_gene	d_gene	CDR3aa	CDR3nt
few	TRBV20-1	TRBJ2-1	-	CSASDWGAREQFF	TGCAGTGCTAGCGACTGGGGGGCCAGAGAGCAGTTCTTC
few	TRBV29-1	TRBJ2-2	TRBD2	CSGRTSGNTGELFF	TGCAGCGGGAGGACTAGCGGGAACACCGGGGAGCTGTTTTTT
-	TRBV20-1	TRBJ1-2	TRBD1	CSARVLDRVYYGYTF	TGCAGTGCTAGAGTCCTGGACAGGGTATACTATGGCTACACCTTC
-	TRBV18	TRBJ2-1	TRBD2	CASSPPGLSLDEQFF	TGTGCCAGCTCACCACCGGGACTAAGCCTCGATGAGCAGTTCTTC
-	TRBV5-1	TRBJ2-7	-	CASSLARDYEQYF	TGCGCCAGCAGCTTGGCCAGGGACTACGAGCAGTACTTC
-	TRBV5-1	TRBJ1-2	-	CASSLALGNYGYTF	TGCGCCAGCAGCTTGGCCTTGGGGAACTATGGCTACACCTTC
-	TRBV20-1	TRBJ2-5	-	CSVLRAEGETQYF	TGCAGTGTTCTCAGGGCAGAAGGAGAGACCCAGTACTTC
-	TRBV7-2	TRBJ2-2	TRBD1	CASSLRPTGDGGELFF	TGTGCCAGCAGCTTAAGACCGACAGGGGATGGCGGGGAGCTGTTTTTT
few	TRBV18	TRBJ2-5	TRBD2	CASSKASGSPVETQYF	TGTGCCAGCTCAAAAGCTAGCGGGAGTCCGGTAGAGACCCAGTACTTC
few	TRBV30	TRBJ1-2	-	CAWNPAPGYGYTF	TGTGCCTGGAACCCCGCCCCGGGGTATGGCTACACCTTC
few	TRBV6-1	TRBJ1-1	-	CASTLGWARNTEAFF	TGTGCCAGCACCCTGGGGTGGGCCAGGAACACTGAAGCTTTCTTT
-	TRBV7-2	TRBJ1-5	-	CASSLRLNQPQHF	TGTGCCAGCAGCTTAAGGCTTAATCAGCCCCAGCATTTT
few	TRBV11-2	TRBJ2-7	-	CASRSSGGAGKEQYF	TGTGCCAGCAGGTCATCCGGGGGTGCGGGGAAGGAGCAGTACTTC
-	TRBV20-1	TRBJ2-7	-	CSAFRDAYEQYF	TGCAGTGCTTTCCGAGATGCCTACGAGCAGTACTTC
-	TRBV12-3/TRBV12-4	TRBJ2-3	-	CASSLPPGTDTQYF	TGTGCCAGCAGCCTCCCCCCAGGCACAGATACGCAGTATTTT
-	TRBV21-1	TRBJ2-7	-	CASSHTVYEQYF	TGTGCCAGCAGCCATACAGTTTATGAGCAGTACTTC
few	TRBV25-1	TRBJ2-1	-	CASSDSSQDEQFF	TGTGCCAGCAGTGACTCGTCCCAAGATGAGCAGTTCTTC
-	TRBV20-1	TRBJ2-1	TRBD2	CSARIQREGRRSYNEQFF	TGCAGTGCTAGAATCCAGCGGGAGGGCCGGCGCTCCTACAATGAGCAGTTCTTC
-	TRBV18	TRBJ2-1	TRBD2	CASSPYVGTSGRNNEQFF	TGTGCCAGCTCACCATACGTCGGGACTAGCGGGAGGAACAATGAGCAGTTCTTC
-	TRBV5-1	TRBJ2-4	-	CASSSDFPLAKNIQYF	TGCGCCAGCAGCTCAGACTTTCCCTTAGCCAAAAACATTCAGTACTTC
-	TRBV4-1	TRBJ2-1	-	CASSHVRGPSFF	TGCGCCAGCAGCCACGTGCGGGGCCCCTCGTTCTTC
few	TRBV29-1	TRBJ2-1	-	CSVADIEQFF	TGCAGCGTTGCGGACATCGAGCAGTTCTTC
-	TRBV6-2/TRBV6-3	TRBJ2-1	TRBD2	CASSPRSSGIGNEQFF	TGTGCCAGCAGCCCCCGGTCCAGCGGGATCGGCAATGAGCAGTTCTTC
few	TRBV7-8	TRBJ2-4	-	CASSLGRGSKNIQYF	TGTGCCAGCAGCTTAGGAAGGGGATCCAAAAACATTCAGTACTTC
few	TRBV3-1	TRBJ2-1	-	CASSLRGGRGEQFF	TGTGCCAGCAGCCTGAGGGGAGGAAGGGGTGAGCAGTTCTTC
many	TRBV20-1	TRBJ2-1	-	CSASRTGEQFF	TGCAGTGCTAGCCGTACTGGAGAGCAGTTCTTC
-	TRBV11-2	TRBJ2-3	-	CASSPRGRERTSTDTQYF	TGTGCCAGCAGCCCCCGGGGACGGGAAAGAACTAGCACAGATACGCAGTATTTT
few	TRBV7-8	TRBJ2-1	-	CASSSPFNEQFF	TGTGCCAGCAGCTCGCCCTTCAATGAGCAGTTCTTC
many	TRBV12-3/TRBV12-4	TRBJ2-1	-	CASSFVHNEQFF	TGTGCCAGCAGTTTCGTACACAATGAGCAGTTCTTC
-	TRBV7-6	TRBJ2-5	-	CASSQIHGETQYF	TGTGCCAGCAGCCAGATTCACGGAGAGACCCAGTACTTC
-	TRBV10-3	TRBJ2-2	-	CAISEVGSTGELFF	TGTGCCATCAGTGAAGTGGGGAGCACCGGGGAGCTGTTTTTT
-	TRBV28	TRBJ1-5	-	CASRMLGVQNQPQHF	TGTGCCAGCAGAATGCTCGGGGTACAGAATCAGCCCCAGCATTTT
few	TRBV19	TRBJ2-5	TRBD1	CASSAQGALETQYF	TGTGCCAGTAGTGCACAGGGGGCCTTGGAGACCCAGTACTTC
-	TRBV24-1	TRBJ2-5	TRBD1	CATSDSLGGQETQYF	TGTGCCACCAGTGATTCCCTAGGGGGCCAGGAGACCCAGTACTTC
few	TRBV7-9	TRBJ2-1	-	CASSGGAGTPIDEQFF	TGTGCCAGCAGCGGGGGGGCCGGGACCCCCATCGATGAGCAGTTCTTC
few	TRBV10-3	TRBJ2-5	-	CAISDQQGETQYF	TGTGCCATCAGTGACCAACAGGGAGAGACCCAGTACTTC
-	TRBV18	TRBJ2-2	TRBD2	CASSSGLPNTGELFF	TGTGCCAGCTCTTCGGGACTACCAAACACCGGGGAGCTGTTTTTT
few	TRBV4-3	TRBJ2-2	TRBD2	CASSQHLAGGTGELFF	TGCGCCAGCAGCCAGCATCTAGCGGGAGGCACCGGGGAGCTGTTTTTT
-	TRBV7-2	TRBJ2-3	TRBD2	CASSTGLAGSDTQYF	TGTGCCAGCAGCACGGGACTAGCGGGCTCAGATACGCAGTATTTT
-	TRBV6-5	TRBJ1-1	TRBD1	CASSSRRTGANMNTEAFF	TGTGCCAGCAGTTCTCGTAGGACAGGGGCGAACATGAACACTGAAGCTTTCTTT